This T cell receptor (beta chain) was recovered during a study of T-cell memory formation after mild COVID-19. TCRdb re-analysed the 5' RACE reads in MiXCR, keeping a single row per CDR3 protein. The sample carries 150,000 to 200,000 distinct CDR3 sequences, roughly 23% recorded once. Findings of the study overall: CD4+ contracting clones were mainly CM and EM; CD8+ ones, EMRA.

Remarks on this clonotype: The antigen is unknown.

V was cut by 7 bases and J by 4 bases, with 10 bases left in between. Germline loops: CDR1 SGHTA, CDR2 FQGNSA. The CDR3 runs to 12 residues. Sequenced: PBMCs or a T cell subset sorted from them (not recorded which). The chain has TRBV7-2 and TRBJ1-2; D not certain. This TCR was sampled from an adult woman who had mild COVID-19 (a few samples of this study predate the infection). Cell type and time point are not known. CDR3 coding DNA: TGTGCCAGCATTCGGGGTGCCTATGGCTACACCTTC. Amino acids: CASIRGAYGYTF.